Presented here are 8 T cell receptor beta chains from one specimen sequenced in a study of CD8+CD57+ T cells in acquired aplastic anemia. Researchers used genomic DNA as the template to profile TCR beta VDJ and CDR3. Each CDR3 protein gets one entry after TCRdb re-called the reads with MiXCR. The repertoire consists of some 120,000 distinct CDR3 sequences, with 48% occurring once and the leading ten covering 2% to 3%. Sequencing used sorted CD4+, CD8+, or CD8+CD57+ T cells (not recorded which) from PBMCs. These receptors originate from a human donor in good health, serving as a control.

Turning to this clonotype: Being one base from a much bigger clone, this may be a read error. The genes are TRBV3-1 and TRBJ1-1; D not resolved. The CDR3 runs to 14 residues. Germline V gene data show CDR1 as LGHDT and CDR2 as YNNKEL (reference sequence). The DNA of the CDR3 is TGTGCCAGCAGCCAATACGGGTTGAACACTGAAGCTTCCTTT. It specifies CASSQYGLNTEASF. The whole variable domain, remainder taken from reference TRBV3-1 and TRBJ1-1, is DTAVSQTPKYLVTQMGNDKSIKCEQNLGHDTMYWYKQDSKKFLKIMFSYNNKELIINETVPNRFSPKSPDKAHLNLHINSLELGDSAVYFCASSQYGLNTEASFGQGTRLTVV.

The chain couples TRBV11-1 to TRBJ1-5; no firm D call. The ends were cut back, 1 base at V and 3 bases at J, with 10 bases in the middle. The germline V gene encodes CDR1 SGHAT and CDR2 FQDESV (reference sequence). The CDR3 has 15 residues. CDR3 sequence reads: CASSLGATNNQPQHF. CDR3 DNA sequence: TGTGCCAGCAGCTTAGGGGCAACGAACAATCAGCCCCAGCATTTT.

In this sample, this clonotype turned up many times. V is TRBV30 and J is TRBJ1-2; 8 nucleotides align to TRBD1. The CDR3 is 13 amino acids. Germline V gene sequence: CDR1 GTSNPN, CDR2 SVGIG (reference sequence). Trimming took 5 bases from V and 7 from J; bases not matched to a gene: 9. CDR3 loop: CAWGPDRAFGYTF. The CDR3 DNA reads TGTGCCTGGGGGCCGGACAGGGCGTTTGGCTACACCTTC. The full variable domain, in which reference TRBV30 and TRBJ1-2 provide the parts outside the CDR3, is SQTIHQWPATLVQPVGSPLSLECTVEGTSNPNLYWYRQAAGRGLQLLFYSVGIGQISSEVPQNLSASRPQDRQFILSSKKLLLSDSGFYLCAWGPDRAFGYTFGSGTRLTVV.

This clonotype was recorded many times. This chain uses TRBV7-9 with TRBJ2-3; 8 nucleotides align to TRBD1. Trimming took 10 bases from V and 2 from J; bases not matched to a gene: 5. Germline V lookup: CDR1 SEHNR, CDR2 FQNEAQ (reference sequence). The CDR3 length is 13 residues. CDR3 in amino acids: CAIRGQVTDTQYF. CDR3 bases: TGTGCCATCAGGGGGCAAGTCACAGATACGCAGTATTTT.

This clonotype was counted once. This rearrangement joins TRBV10-3 to TRBJ1-4, with a possible D match to TRBD1 (5 bases). This CDR3 has 13 amino acids. Trimming left V 2 bases short and J 8 bases short, with 9 bases between. The V gene's germline CDR1 is ENHRY and CDR2 SYGVKD. CDR3 sequence: CAISEIRVEKLFF. The CDR3 bases are TGTGCCATCAGTGAGATCAGGGTGGAAAAACTGTTTTTT.

V and J are TRBV19 and TRBJ2-7; the match to TRBD1 covers 8 bases. V shed 6 bases and J 5 bases; nucleotides not matched to a gene: 3. The CDR3 is 12 residues long. Germline V gives CDR1 LNHDA, CDR2 SQIVND (reference sequence). CDR3 nucleotides: TGTGCCAGTAGGAGACAGGGGAACGAGCAGTACTTC. It codes for CASRRQGNEQYF.

Concerning this clonotype itself: Likely a read error: the CDR3 ends without its conserved phenylalanine or tryptophan. The chain carries TRBV15 and TRBJ2-5; D uncertain. Trimming pared 0 bases from V and 4 bases from J, leaving 12 bases between. The CDR3 length is 15 residues. Germline V gene data show CDR1 as LNHNV and CDR2 as YYDKDF (reference sequence). In nucleotides, the CDR3 is TGTGCCACCAGCAGAGAAGCTGGCTCCTCAGAGACCCAGTACCTC. It translates to CATSREAGSSETQYL.

V is TRBV2 and J is TRBJ2-3; D is uncertain. The CDR3 runs to 15 residues. The V gene's germline CDR1 is SNHLY and CDR2 FYNNEI. Trimming shortened V by 5 bases and J by 0 bases, and 12 bases separated the two germline ends. CDR3 loop: CASSLGRPSTDTQYF. The CDR3 bases are TGTGCCAGCAGTTTAGGTCGGCCGAGCACAGATACGCAGTATTTT. Variable domain in full (rest from reference TRBV2 and TRBJ2-3): EPEVTQTPSHQVTQMGQEVILRCVPISNHLYFYWYRQILGQKVEFLVSFYNNEISEKSEIFDDQFSVERPDGSNFTLKIRSTKLEDSAMYFCASSLGRPSTDTQYFGPGTRLTVL.